The T cell receptor beta chain under discussion was sequenced for a study of sequential checkpoint blockade in melanoma. Background on the study: After nivolumab or ipilimumab alone, about 20 patients had week-13 rebiopsies.

Some clones are missing from TCRdb's copy, which holds only in-frame ones; the method was immunoSEQ multiplex PCR. Of over 10,000 clones detected, 27% appear once; the ten largest clones hold 16%. V gave up 4 bases and J gave up 4 bases, with 13 bases separating them. This CDR3 is built from 14 residues. Germline assignment: CDR1 LNHDA and CDR2 SQIVND (reference sequence). Specified treatment: randomized to nivolumab then ipilimumab (arm A) or the reverse (arm B). The receptor's source is a human donor with melanoma. The sequenced sample was tumor tissue (inferred from file names), obtained from a patient given nivolumab and ipilimumab in sequence. This rearrangement joins TRBV19 to TRBJ2-5; unclear D gene. Here the CDR3 DNA reads TGTGCCAGTAGTAGGTCGTCAGTCCCAGAGACCCAGTACTTC. This gives the protein CASSRSSVPETQYF.